The 19 T cell receptor beta chains presented below share a single source sample, sequenced in a study of cytomegalovirus exposure and HLA in healthy donors. The PCR was carried out with 60 Vbeta primers and 13 Jbeta primers. Profiling relied on immunoSEQ multiplex PCR, and the TCRdb table lists in-frame clones only, not all of them. The table includes some 110,000 clones, over 75% detected once. The sequenced material came from PBMCs. These TCRs come from a man aged 55 to 70 in good health and CMV-seronegative.

V gene TRBV4-2 combines with J gene TRBJ2-5; D possibly corresponds to TRBD2 (7 bases). The length of the CDR3 is 14 residues. Germline assignment: CDR1 LGHNA and CDR2 YNFKEQ. The V end was cut by 3 bases, the J end by 5 bases, with 13 bases between. The CDR3 region has the DNA TGTGCCAGCAGCCAGGGGGGGCCGGGGGAGACCCAGTACTTC. Amino acid sequence: CASSQGGPGETQYF.

The V and J genes are TRBV28 and TRBJ1-5; D is perhaps TRBD1 (6 bases). V was shortened by 2 bases and J by 2 bases, with 10 bases between the two germline ends. The CDR3 is made up of 15 amino acids. CDR1 MDHEN and CDR2 SYDVKM come from the germline V gene. CDR3 coding DNA: TGTGCCAGCAGTTTAGCACAGGGTGGCAATCAGCCCCAGCATTTT. It is translated as CASSLAQGGNQPQHF.

J is TRBJ1-6 and V is TRBV30; D not resolved. Trimming took off 7 bases at V and 7 bases at J, with 14 bases between the two ends. CDR1 is GTSNPN and CDR2 is SVGIG in the germline V gene (reference sequence). CDR3 length: 13 residues. The CDR3: CASGRTRNSPLHF. Written as DNA, the CDR3 is TGTGCCTCCGGGAGGACTCGGAATTCACCCCTCCACTTT. Supplemented by reference TRBV30 and TRBJ1-6, the full variable domain reads SQTIHQWPATLVQPVGSPLSLECTVEGTSNPNLYWYRQAAGRGLQLLFYSVGIGQISSEVPQNLSASRPQDRQFILSSKKLLLSDSGFYLCASGRTRNSPLHFGNGTRLTVT.

Details on this clone: Other DNA sequences within the sample encode an identical CDR3. This rearrangement joins TRBV2 to TRBJ1-6, with D perhaps TRBD1 (6 bases). Germline values: CDR1 SNHLY, CDR2 FYNNEI. V lost 8 bases to trimming and J lost 9 bases, with 14 bases between them. The CDR3 is made up of 13 amino acids. The CDR3 here is CASSRGGPSPLHF. The CDR3 DNA follows: TGTGCCAGCTCTAGGGGGGGCCCTTCACCCCTCCACTTT.

CDR3 nucleotide sequence: TGTGCCAGTTCGTGGACAGGACAAGAGACCCAGTACTTC. It is translated as CASSWTGQETQYF. The chain carries TRBV7-3 and TRBJ2-5; 7 nucleotides align to TRBD1. Germline V gene sequence: CDR1 SGHTA, CDR2 FQGTGA. The CDR3 totals 13 residues. Trimming removed 9 bases from V and 2 bases from J; junction bases left unmatched: 6.

CDR3 coding DNA: TGCAGCGTTCTCCCGGAGGGTGAAGCTTTCTTT. This encodes CSVLPEGEAFF. The rearrangement uses TRBV29-1 and TRBJ1-1; D is undetermined. Trimming took off 5 bases at V and 7 bases at J, with 11 bases between the two ends. CDR1 and CDR2 (germline): SQVTM, ANQGSEA. The CDR3 runs 11 residues.

This rearrangement joins TRBV6-6 to TRBJ1-2, with TRBD1 matching over 7 bases. Germline lookup yields CDR1 MNHNY and CDR2 SVGAGI (reference sequence). The CDR3 totals 14 residues. V shed 0 bases, J shed 2 bases, and the junction held 0 bases outside the gene matches. The CDR3 coding sequence is TGTGCCAGCAGTTACTCGGACAGGAACTATGGCTACACCTTC. It yields the protein CASSYSDRNYGYTF.

The V call is TRBV7-2, the J call TRBJ2-7; TRBD2 matches 10 bases. The CDR3 spans 16 residues. J lost 4 bases, V lost 0 bases, and 6 bases had no gene match. The germline V gene encodes CDR1 SGHTA and CDR2 FQGNSA. The CDR3 DNA is TGTGCCAGCAGCTTAGCCCAGCGGGGGGGCCAGTACGAGCAGTACTTC. Protein product: CASSLAQRGGQYEQYF.

The V and J genes are TRBV4-2 and TRBJ2-5; D is ambiguous. CDR1 and CDR2 (germline): LGHNA, YNFKEQ. Trimming pared 1 base from V and 0 bases from J, leaving 15 bases between. The CDR3 extends over 17 amino acids. CDR3 bases: TGTGCCAGCAGCCAAGTCTCTCCAGTCTCATACCAAGAGACCCAGTACTTC. Translation: CASSQVSPVSYQETQYF.

The chain joins TRBV5-6 to TRBJ2-7; 9 bases line up with TRBD2. The germline V gene encodes CDR1 SGHDT and CDR2 YYEEEE. The CDR3 covers 14 residues. J gave up 2 bases and V 5 bases, and 5 bases lay outside the gene matches. The CDR3 DNA sequence: TGTGCCAGCAGTCTAGCGGGGCGGCCCTACGAGCAGTACTTC. Protein product: CASSLAGRPYEQYF.

A word on this clone: Other nucleotide sequences in the sample specify the same CDR3. V gene TRBV6-5 combines with J gene TRBJ1-1, with D perhaps matching TRBD1 (6 bases). The V end lost 7 bases, the J end lost 1 base, and 16 bases lay between the germline ends. The germline V gene has CDR1 MNHEY and CDR2 SVGAGI. This CDR3 is built from 15 residues. The CDR3 DNA is TGTGCCAGCATGGGCCTACAGGGACCGAACACTGAAGCTTTCTTT. It translates to CASMGLQGPNTEAFF.

This rearrangement joins TRBV19 to TRBJ1-6; 7 bases line up with TRBD1. This CDR3 spans 14 amino acids. CDR1 and CDR2 from the germline V gene are LNHDA and SQIVND (reference sequence). With 4 bases clipped from V and 8 bases from J, the junction kept 5 bases outside the gene matches. The CDR3 here is CASSRQGGDSPLHF. As DNA, the CDR3 is TGTGCCAGTAGTAGACAGGGAGGTGATTCACCCCTCCACTTT.

This rearrangement joins TRBV5-1 to TRBJ2-2, with a tentative D call TRBD2 (6 bases). Deletions cut 5 bases from V and 4 bases from J, with 12 bases between. Germline V gives CDR1 SGHRS, CDR2 YFSETQ. CDR3 size: 14 residues. CDR3: CASRMAGGTGELFF. CDR3 nucleotide sequence: TGCGCCAGCAGGATGGCCGGGGGCACCGGGGAGCTGTTTTTT.

The chain combines TRBV7-4 with TRBJ1-2; 7 bases line up with TRBD1. CDR3 length: 14 residues. With V trimmed by 3 bases and J by 4 bases, 5 bases remained unmatched. CDR1 and CDR2 (germline): SGHVT, SQSDAQ. In nucleotides, the CDR3 is TGTGCCAGCAGCTTCTCCGGGACAGCCTATGGCTACACCTTC. Amino acids: CASSFSGTAYGYTF.

The rearrangement uses TRBV18 and TRBJ1-1; TRBD1 matches 8 bases. Unmatched junction bases numbered 9, after V lost 5 bases and J lost 4 bases. This CDR3 has 15 residues. Per the germline V gene, CDR1 is KGHSH and CDR2 is LQKENI. This chain's CDR3 is CASSNGQGVTTEAFF. The CDR3 DNA sequence: TGTGCCAGCTCAAACGGACAGGGAGTTACCACTGAAGCTTTCTTT.

The J gene is TRBJ2-7, the V gene TRBV6-1, with 8 bases fitting TRBD1. The CDR3 spans 15 residues. CDR1 and CDR2 from the germline V gene are MNHNS and SASEGT. DNA for the CDR3: TGTGCCAGCAGTACCAAGACAGGGGCGCTACCTTTCGCTGTCGTC. It specifies CASSTKTGALPFAVV.

The chain joins TRBV5-6 to TRBJ1-6; no reliable D call. The CDR3 loop spans 13 amino acids. V was cut by 2 bases and J by 6 bases, with 6 bases left in between. Per the germline V gene, CDR1 is SGHDT and CDR2 is YYEEEE. The CDR3 here is CASSFGLNSPLHF. The DNA for the CDR3 is TGTGCCAGCAGCTTCGGACTTAATTCACCCCTCCACTTT.

The chain is built from TRBV27 and TRBJ1-5; D uncertain. V lost 3 bases and J 4 bases, leaving 7 bases between the germline ends. This CDR3 region has 13 residues. Germline lookup yields CDR1 MNHEY and CDR2 SMNVEV (reference sequence). The CDR3 DNA is TGTGCCAGCAGTTTTTTCGAGAATCAGCCCCAGCATTTT. Its translation is CASSFFENQPQHF.

This clone was seen a handful of times. The chain's CDR3 is CASSLAGRGNQPQHF. The CDR3 DNA reads TGCGCCAGCAGCTTGGCGGGCAGGGGTAATCAGCCCCAGCATTTT. The genes are TRBV5-1 and TRBJ1-5, with D perhaps matching TRBD1 (6 bases). With 0 bases removed from V and 4 bases from J, the gap between germline ends came to 11 bases. Germline loops: CDR1 SGHRS, CDR2 YFSETQ. CDR3 length: 15 amino acids. Looking up the rest from reference TRBV5-1 and TRBJ1-5 gives the full variable domain: KAGVTQTPRYLIKTRGQQVTLSCSPISGHRSVSWYQQTPGQGLQFLFEYFSETQRNKGNFPGRFSGRQFSNSRSEMNVSTLELGDSALYLCASSLAGRGNQPQHFGDGTRLSIL.